The 3 T cell receptor beta chains below come from one sample, sequenced in a study of response to subunit inactivated influenza vaccine. MiXCR, run by TCRdb on the RT-PCR reads, gives a single entry per CDR3 protein. The sample lists 710,000 or so distinct CDR3 sequences; 15% to 19% were seen once. The sample was PBMCs from blood, taken approximately 13 days after vaccination. All receptors derive from a man between 50 and 59 years old who received an inactivated influenza vaccine.

The chain combines TRBV29-1 with TRBJ2-1; D is possibly TRBD2 (5 bases). The CDR3 is 15 residues long. Germline V gene data show CDR1 as SQVTM and CDR2 as ANQGSEA. The V and J ends lost 3 bases and 4 bases respectively, with 16 bases between them. Written as DNA, the CDR3 is TGCAGCGTTGATATTGCGGGTCCCTTTTACAATGAGCAGTTCTTC. Residues: CSVDIAGPFYNEQFF.

This clonotype was detected only a few times. This rearrangement joins TRBV20-1 to TRBJ1-6; D is uncertain. This CDR3 has 14 residues. V lost 0 bases, J lost 7 bases, and 10 bases lay in between. Germline V CDR1 and CDR2: DFQATT, SNEGSKA (reference sequence). Here the CDR3 DNA reads TGCAGTGCTAGAGACTACGGCTGGAATTCACCCCTCCACTTT. It yields the protein CSARDYGWNSPLHF.

This clonotype was found a few times. The gene calls are TRBV20-1 and TRBJ2-7, with D maybe TRBD2 (6 bases). The CDR3 sequence is 14 residues long. Germline V CDR1 and CDR2: DFQATT, SNEGSKA (reference sequence). The V gene lost 6 bases and the J gene lost 0 bases, with 15 bases spanning the gap. The CDR3 reads CSALSGLLSYEQYF. CDR3 bases: TGCAGTGCCTTATCGGGACTCCTCTCCTACGAGCAGTACTTC.